This T cell receptor (beta chain) was captured by sequencing in a study of T-cell memory formation after mild COVID-19. Study-wide context: TCR clusters showed largely donor specificity. Whole-study findings and limits: Those CD4+ clones that contracted were mainly in CM and EM (CD8+ ones in EMRA). Cross-reactive memory seemingly joined, as some responding clones were found in pre-infection memory.

The V and J ends lost 0 bases and 4 bases, in that order; junction bases with no gene match: 6. This CDR3 comprises 15 residues. Germline V gene data show CDR1 as DFQATT and CDR2 as SNEGSKA (reference sequence). From 5'RACE with constant-segment primers came TCR alpha and TCR beta cDNA libraries that carried sample barcodes and UMIs. TCRdb re-called the 5' RACE reads through MiXCR, storing one row per CDR3 protein. The profile covers about 340,000 distinct CDR3 sequences, with 15% to 20% appearing a single time and approximately 20% taken by the ten largest. Of note for this clonotype: Its antigen is as yet unknown.

V is TRBV20-1 and J is TRBJ2-5; 9 bases align to TRBD2. The sample taken for sequencing was PBMCs or a T cell subset sorted from them (not recorded which). The receptor's source is a man younger than 30 who had mild COVID-19 (a few samples of this study predate the infection). Cell type and time point are not known. CDR3 region: CSARDRTSGLETQYF. The CDR3 DNA is TGCAGTGCTAGAGATAGAACTAGCGGGTTAGAGACCCAGTACTTC.